These 20 T cell receptor beta chains were all obtained from the same sample, sequenced in a study of CXCR3-negative and CXCR3-positive naive CD8 T cells. Study-wide results and limits: TRB CDR3 hydrophobicity was greater in CXCR3-positive naive cells than in CXCR3-negative naive cells.

Their antigens are not known. The TRB libraries of cDNA were built by UMI-labeled 5' RACE. TCRdb derives one entry per CDR3 protein from the 5' RACE reads, leaving out DNA. The sample data list about 150,000 distinct CDR3 sequences. The sequenced material came from naive CXCR3+ CD8+ T cells from blood. Subset denoted: CD45RO-CCR7+CD27+CD95- naive CD8+ T cells expressing CXCR3 (TNR3+). The receptors derive from a human donor in good health. Some clones in this sample may be carry-over from other donors' samples.

CDR3 region: CATSGGSSYNEQFF. The chain uses TRBV19 and TRBJ2-1; TCRdb gives TRBD1 as the D gene, but with no DNA this cannot be confirmed. The V gene's germline CDR1 is LNHDA and CDR2 SQIVND (reference sequence). This CDR3 has 14 amino acids.

The chain couples TRBV6-6 to TRBJ1-3. Per germline, CDR1 MNHNY and CDR2 SVGAGI (reference sequence). This CDR3 is 12 amino acids long. This chain's CDR3 is CASSGTGNTIYF.

The chain is built from TRBV29-1 and TRBJ2-5; TCRdb's assignment of TRBD1 cannot be checked, as there is no DNA. The CDR3 totals 13 residues. Looked up from germline, CDR1 is SQVTM and CDR2 is ANQGSEA. The CDR3 region is CSVVTGGGETQYF.

V usage is TRBV19 and J usage is TRBJ2-1. This CDR3 has 12 amino acids. The germline CDR1 and CDR2 sequences are LNHDA and SQIVND (reference sequence). This CDR3 reads CASLSSYNEQFF.

The chain's CDR3 is CASSFAEGSYEQYF. The chain carries TRBV12-1 and TRBJ2-1; the TCRdb D gene call, TRBD2, has no DNA to confirm it. TRBV12-1 is a pseudogene segment. CDR3 length: 14 amino acids.

The chain is built from TRBV3-1 and TRBJ2-7. Germline CDR1 is LGHDT and CDR2 is YNNKEL (reference sequence). CDR3 length: 14 residues. CDR3 loop: CASSQNPYIYEQYF.

The rearrangement links TRBV11-2 to TRBJ1-2; TCRdb designates TRBD1, a call that cannot be tested without DNA. Germline values: CDR1 SGHAT, CDR2 FQNNGV. The CDR3 length is 14 residues. The CDR3 protein is CASSSGTGLYGYTF.

V gene TRBV7-8 combines with J gene TRBJ2-3; TCRdb lists TRBD2, though no DNA is available to test this call. The length of the CDR3 is 18 residues. The V gene's germline CDR1 is SGHVS and CDR2 FQNEAQ. The chain's CDR3 is CASSSLGLAGGFTDTQYF.

This sequence joins TRBV12-3 or TRBV12-4 and TRBJ2-1; absent DNA, TCRdb's TRBD2 call cannot be checked. The CDR3 has 13 amino acids. Here the CDR3 reads CASSLRLAHEQFF.

The CDR3 region is CASSSRGSGEQFF. The genes are TRBV7-9 and TRBJ2-1; without DNA, the TCRdb call of TRBD1 cannot be checked. The CDR3 loop spans 13 amino acids. CDR1 is SEHNR, CDR2 FQNEAQ, per germline (reference sequence).

The chain is built from TRBV7-2 and TRBJ2-7; absent DNA, TCRdb's TRBD2 call cannot be checked. CDR3 length: 14 residues. Germline V gives CDR1 SGHTA, CDR2 FQGNSA. This CDR3 is CASSDLGPTYEQYF.

The V call is TRBV12-3 or TRBV12-4, the J call TRBJ2-7; TCRdb calls TRBD1, which cannot be checked without DNA. The CDR3 loop spans 14 amino acids. The chain's CDR3 is CASSFAGTEYEQYF.

This rearrangement joins TRBV14 to TRBJ2-2. In germline, CDR1 is SGHDN, CDR2 FVKESK. The CDR3 runs 14 residues. The CDR3 protein is CASSLTDYTGELFF.

V and J are TRBV28 and TRBJ2-1; TCRdb reports TRBD1, a call that lacks DNA to check it against. The CDR3 spans 14 residues. Germline V CDR1 and CDR2: MDHEN, SYDVKM. Here the CDR3 reads CASSFSGRGRRQFF.

The rearrangement links TRBV5-1 to TRBJ2-1. Germline V gene lookup returns CDR1 SGHRS and CDR2 YFSETQ. This CDR3 region has 12 residues. The CDR3 reads CASSLVADEQFF.

The chain employs TRBV6-4 and TRBJ1-1. The CDR3 consists of 12 residues. The germline V gene encodes CDR1 MRHNA and CDR2 SNTAGT. This chain's CDR3 is CASSLGLTEAFF.

The chain uses TRBV6-2 or TRBV6-3 and TRBJ2-5; the D gene TCRdb calls, TRBD2, cannot be checked with no DNA. The CDR3 has 14 amino acids. From germline, CDR1 is MNHEY and CDR2 SVGEGT. The CDR3 region is CASGELADQETQYF.

V usage is TRBV24-1 and J usage is TRBJ2-2; TCRdb selects TRBD2, and the lack of DNA leaves this call unchecked. This CDR3 comprises 15 residues. Germline CDR1 reads KGHDR; CDR2 reads SFDVKD. CDR3: CATSDLPVGTGELFF.

This rearrangement joins TRBV12-3 or TRBV12-4 to TRBJ1-2; TCRdb indicates TRBD1, and absent DNA this call remains unverified. The CDR3 is 13 amino acids. The CDR3: CASRPMTGDGYTF.

The gene calls are TRBV7-9 and TRBJ2-6; the TRBD1 assignment by TCRdb is unverifiable without DNA. This CDR3 has 14 amino acids. The germline V gene encodes CDR1 SEHNR and CDR2 FQNEAQ (reference sequence). This chain's CDR3 is CAGEQVAGANVLTF. Using reference TRBV7-9 and TRBJ2-6 for the parts outside the CDR3, the full variable domain is DTGVSQNPRHKITKRGQNVTFRCDPISEHNRLYWYRQTLGQGPEFLTYFQNEAQLEKSRLLSDRFSAERPKGSFSTLEIQRTEQGDSAMYLCAGEQVAGANVLTFGAGSRLTVL.